The present TCR beta chain was sequenced within a study of T cell clones after liver transplantation. Findings and limits, study-wide: In most of the 8 subjects, circulating graft-donor-reactive CD4 TCRbeta sequences fell significantly after transplant. In a couple of subjects, few donor cells limited the measurable donor-reactive repertoire.

Trimming removed 7 bases at V and 2 bases at J, with 12 bases between. This CDR3 has 15 amino acids. CDR1 is MNHEY, CDR2 SMNVEV, per germline (reference sequence). Assay: immunoSEQ multiplex PCR; the TCRdb copy retains only in-frame clones and omits some. This sample has 70,000 or so clones, with roughly 90% found just once. Regarding this clone: Its antigen is not known.

The chain employs TRBV27 and TRBJ2-6; unclear D gene. Material: CD4+ T cells from blood, obtained before liver transplant. This TCR derives from a human donor who received a liver transplant. The CDR3 is CASKAVIPGANVLTF. CDR3 bases: TGTGCCAGCAAGGCTGTAATCCCTGGGGCCAACGTCCTGACTTTC.